A single T cell receptor (beta chain) is shown here with its context. The specificity of this receptor is unknown. No base qualities exist here, and no much larger clone lies one base off it. The data stem from a study of T cell responses to AZD1222 COVID-19 vaccine (dated by TCRdb to the early 2020s). With respect to the entire study: Because spike-specific TCR depth and breadth did not differ between the two schedules, AZD1222 recipients who got a second dose at roughly 4 weeks were pooled with those who got a second dose at roughly 12 weeks. Trial participants were enrolled by age into subgroups of 18-55, 56-69 and 70-plus years, and around 150, 28 and 57 TCR-sequenced participants, respectively, were included in these subgroups. TCR sequencing was performed for fewer than 250 trial participants, of whom approximately 200 were given two doses of AZD1222 and some 26 were given two doses of MenACWY control vaccine. Study-level results and caveats: Conclusions about previously exposed vaccinees are limited, since just five or six AZD1222 recipients were seropositive for SARS-CoV-2 at baseline. The 56-69-year group was small, and its depth increase did not reach significance, likely because of low power. After two AZD1222 doses, both the breadth and the depth of spike-specific TCRs were significantly higher than at day 0 and than in MenACWY recipients. The vaccine-associated CD4 TCRs covered the entire spike protein, and the dominant responses fell in regions 160-218 and 743-854. Participants were mostly white British and included more females than males, and it was suggested by the authors that clonal diversity may have been underestimated. No day 14 peak-response samples were available, so repertoires were characterized only after the peak T cell response. Reportedly, close to half of the unique spike-specific TCRs recognized epitopes lying outside the regions that are mutated in the B.1.351 and B.1.1.7 variants.

This sample's time point label indicates: baseline before first vaccination. Vaccinee samples came from UK trials COV001 and COV002, including a single-blind randomized controlled phase 2/3 trial of AZD1222 (ChAdOx1 nCoV-19) in healthy adults. For TCRbeta chain sequencing, PBMC samples were collected from trial participants at day 0 and at day 28 after the second dose. The CDR3 regions of human TCRbeta chains were subjected to immunosequencing. The study's own analysis went as follows. TCRs in the repertoires were compared against a reference library of SARS-CoV-2-specific TCRs that had been generated with the MIRA antigen-specificity platform. Breadth was defined as the fraction of unique TCRs that were SARS-CoV-2-associated, and depth was defined as the fraction of total T cells that were SARS-CoV-2-associated. Using the MIRA data, every spike-specific TCR was mapped to the spike region that the TCR reacted to and assigned to either a CD4 or a CD8 class. Log10-transformed breadth and depth values were compared by one-way ANOVA with Sidak's multiple comparisons tests. The source is immuneACCESS, and TCRdb retained only in-frame sequences with V and J called. Part of the clones is not carried over; for the studies checked, unresolved V genes explain less than half of this, and the remainder is unexplained. V and J calls plus clone size are reproduced from that table; the DNA served to infer D and trimming. For this sample there are more than 100,000 clones; over 75% appear just once. The ten top clones hold around 6.2% of the sample.

The CDR3 has 16 amino acids, counting the end cysteine and phenylalanine. Of the read, only the CDR3 DNA is kept; its 48 bases are in frame from base 1. According to the germline V gene, CDR1 reads MNHEY and CDR2 reads SVGAGI. Unmatched junction bases come to 9, with V trimmed by 2 bases and J by 7 bases. This material consisted of peripheral blood, taken on day 0 of AZD1222 vaccination. The chain couples TRBV6-5 to TRBJ2-2; 8 central bases correspond to TRBD1. The receptor's source is an adult in good health. The CDR3 reads as follows: CASSYTRTGRNGELFF. In nucleotides, the sequence is TGTGCCAGCAGTTACACACGGACAGGGAGGAACGGGGAGCTGTTTTTT.